The entry below describes one T cell receptor (beta chain). The PCR employed 60 Vbeta primers together with 13 Jbeta primers. Clones were read by immunoSEQ multiplex PCR, and TCRdb kept only the in-frame ones, dropping some. This sample carries about 190,000 clones, with about 6% going to the ten biggest clones. This entry belongs to a study of cytomegalovirus exposure and HLA in healthy donors. V shed 3 bases, J shed 0 bases, and the junction held 2 bases outside the gene matches. The CDR3 contains 15 residues. The germline V gene has CDR1 KGHSH and CDR2 LQKENI. This TCR came from a man aged 25 to 40 in good health and CMV-seronegative. V is TRBV18 and J is TRBJ1-3; 7 bases fit TRBD1. The sample consisted of PBMCs. The CDR3 here is CASSPGQSSGNTIYF. In DNA form, the CDR3 reads TGTGCCAGCTCACCGGGACAGAGCTCTGGAAACACCATATATTTT.